The rows below give T cell receptor beta chains drawn from one sample of a study of blood T cell repertoires in COVID-19. Only in-frame clones appear in the TCRdb table, and some are missing; sequencing was by immunoSEQ multiplex PCR. The repertoire holds 120,000 or so clones, with roughly four fifths as singletons. The sample taken for sequencing was peripheral blood. These receptors were collected from a man aged 25-45 years with COVID-19, enrolled during active disease. Both conserved end residues are part of each CDR3. The D gene is left open where the match is weak. Clone size is not always given. Where it is, it says once, few, many or a class for expanded clones.

>TRBD1|.|TRBJ2-5|TRBV27
TGTGCCAGCAGTCGGCGCGGACAGGGATGGGAGACCCAGTACTTC
CASSRRGQGWETQYF
>.|.|TRBJ1-5|TRBV6-5
TGTGCCGTCCAAGGGGCAAATCAGCCCCAGCATTTT
CAVQGANQPQHF
>TRBD2|.|TRBJ2-3|TRBV9
TGTGCCAGCAGCGTAGAACCGGGAGGAGTCGTAGATACGCAGTATTTT
CASSVEPGGVVDTQYF
>.|many|TRBJ2-6|TRBV4-3
TGCGCCAGCAGCCAAGATGCGGGCTCTGGGGCCAACGTCCTGACTTTC
CASSQDAGSGANVLTF
>.|.|TRBJ1-1|TRBV30
TGTGCCTGGGGGCCAACGGGTCCTGAAGCTTTCTTT
CAWGPTGPEAFF
>.|.|TRBJ1-1|TRBV6-2/TRBV6-3
TGTGCCAGCAGTTCCCACAGGGCGGAGACTGAAGCTTTCTTT
CASSSHRAETEAFF
>.|.|TRBJ2-3|TRBV3-1/TRBV3-2
TGTGCCAGCAGCCAACGTGCAGGCCCAGCAGATACGCAGTATTTT
CASSQRAGPADTQYF
>.|.|TRBJ1-1|TRBV7-9
TGTGCCAGCAGCTTCGACAGTTTGAACACTGAAGCTTTCTTT
CASSFDSLNTEAFF
>TRBD2|few|TRBJ2-3|TRBV7-3
TGTGCCAGCAGCTTAAACGCCTTGGGACTAGCGGGGAGCACAGATACGCAGTATTTT
CASSLNALGLAGSTDTQYF
>TRBD2|.|TRBJ2-2|TRBV18
TGTGCCAGCTCACCACCGGACAAGCGGGGCAACACCGGGGAGCTGTTTTTT
CASSPPDKRGNTGELFF
>.|.|TRBJ2-1|TRBV2
TGTGCCAGCAGGGTCGGTCCCTACAATGAGCAGTTCTTC
CASRVGPYNEQFF
>TRBD1|once|TRBJ2-3|TRBV6-1
TGTGCCAGCAGTGAGGGCCGGCCAGGGGGCGCGAATACGCAGTATTTT
CASSEGRPGGANTQYF
>.|.|TRBJ2-7|TRBV29-1
TGCAGCGTTGCAGGGGACTACGAGCAGTACTTC
CSVAGDYEQYF
>TRBD1|.|TRBJ2-7|TRBV18
TGTGCCAGCTCACTAGGACAGGGGAGGGAGCAGTACTTC
CASSLGQGREQYF
>TRBD2|.|TRBJ2-5|TRBV5-1
TGCGCCAGCAGCTTCGGCCTAGCGGGGGATGAGACCCAGTACTTC
CASSFGLAGDETQYF
>TRBD1|.|TRBJ1-5|TRBV27
TGTGCCAGCAGTTCCCCCGGGACAGGGGGCTTCCATCAGCCCCAGCATTTT
CASSSPGTGGFHQPQHF
>.|.|TRBJ2-3|TRBV5-1
TGCGCCAGCAGCTTGGCGGGGGATGGCACAGATACGCAGTATTTT
CASSLAGDGTDTQYF
>.|.|TRBJ2-7|TRBV2
TGTGCCATCAATGGGGGGTCTGCCAACCCTTTGGACTTC
CAINGGSANPLDF
>TRBD1|.|TRBJ2-7|TRBV27
TGTGCCAGCAGTTCTCGACAGGGCCGGATACACGAGCAGTACTTC
CASSSRQGRIHEQYF
>.|.|TRBJ2-1|TRBV30
TGTGCCTGGAGTGACCCCAGGGGGGCGAGGAATGAGCAGTTCTTC
CAWSDPRGARNEQFF
>.|.|TRBJ2-2|TRBV5-8
TGTGCCAGCCAACTCCAGGGCACCGGGGAGCTGTTTTTT
CASQLQGTGELFF
>.|.|TRBJ2-1|TRBV6-5
TGTGCCAGCAGTTACTCGAGGGGGAATGAGCAGTTCTTC
CASSYSRGNEQFF
>.|.|TRBJ1-2|TRBV3-1/TRBV3-2
TGTGCCAGCAGCCAAGACAGTCAGAACAGGAGAGACTATGGCTACACCTTC
CASSQDSQNRRDYGYTF
>TRBD1|.|TRBJ2-1|TRBV29-1
TGCAGCAGTTCCGGGACAGGTTACAATGAGCAGTTCTTC
CSSSGTGYNEQFF
>TRBD1|.|TRBJ1-1|TRBV19
TGTGCCAGTAGGGGGACAGGAGGGAACACTGAAGCTTTCTTT
CASRGTGGNTEAFF
>TRBD1|.|TRBJ2-5|TRBV18
TGTGCCAGCTCAGGGGACAGGGGCGAGACCCAGTACTTC
CASSGDRGETQYF
>TRBD2|.|TRBJ2-7|TRBV15
TGTGCCACCAGCAGAGAGGGGGGGTCCTACGAGCAGTACTTC
CATSREGGSYEQYF
>.|few|TRBJ2-3|TRBV6-6
TGTGCCAGCATAGGCGGGAGCACAGATACGCAGTATTTT
CASIGGSTDTQYF
>.|.|TRBJ2-7|TRBV29-1
TGCAGCGTTGAGAGTAGAACCTACGAGCAGTACTTC
CSVESRTYEQYF
>TRBD1|.|TRBJ1-2|TRBV5-4
TGTGCCAGCAGCGGATATGACAGGGGGTTGGACTATGGCTACACCTTC
CASSGYDRGLDYGYTF
>.|.|TRBJ1-1|TRBV29-1
TGCAGCGTTGAGGGGAGTGCTGGACGGATGAACACTGAAGCTTTCTTT
CSVEGSAGRMNTEAFF
>TRBD2|once|TRBJ2-1|TRBV5-1
TGCGCCAGCAGGCGGGAGGGCACCTACAATGAGCAGTTCTTC
CASRREGTYNEQFF
>TRBD2|.|TRBJ2-3|TRBV19
TGTGCCAGTAGTATCCCCCAGGGGGCTGGCCTAGCGGGAGGGCCTCATACGCAGTATTTT
CASSIPQGAGLAGGPHTQYF
>.|.|TRBJ1-6|TRBV4-1
TGCGCCAGCAGCCAAGCCTCGGCGGGTTCACCCCTCCACTTT
CASSQASAGSPLHF
>.|.|TRBJ2-3|TRBV11-3
TGTGCCAGCAGCTTTTCAGGGACAGATACGCAGTATTTT
CASSFSGTDTQYF
>TRBD1|.|TRBJ1-3|TRBV4-1
TGCGCCAGCAGCCAAGCTGACAGGGCGGGAAACACCATATATTTT
CASSQADRAGNTIYF
>.|.|TRBJ2-1|TRBV5-4
TGTGCCAGCAGCTTCGACCGCGGCAATGAGCAGTTCTTC
CASSFDRGNEQFF
>.|.|TRBJ2-4|TRBV18
TGTGCCAGCTCACCAAGGAACGCTGCAGGTGGGGGACAAAAAAACATTCAGTACTTC
CASSPRNAAGGGQKNIQYF
>.|.|TRBJ1-1|TRBV28
TGTGCCAGCAGTTTCATCGGGAACACTGAAGCTTTCTTT
CASSFIGNTEAFF
>.|.|TRBJ1-2|TRBV3-1/TRBV3-2
TGTGCCAGCAGTTACAGGGATGGCTACACCTTC
CASSYRDGYTF
>.|.|TRBJ1-1|TRBV2
TGTGCCAGCAGGAAACAACAGGGAGACACTGAAGCTTTCTTT
CASRKQQGDTEAFF
>.|.|TRBJ1-3|TRBV4-2
TGTGCCAGCAGCCAAGAGGGGGGGAATTCTGGAAACACCATATATTTT
CASSQEGGNSGNTIYF
>.|.|TRBJ1-2|TRBV30
TGTGCCTGGTCCAGGGGTTTCGGGACTAACTATGGCTACACCTTC
CAWSRGFGTNYGYTF
>TRBD2|.|TRBJ2-7|TRBV7-2
TGTGCCAGCAGGTTTAGCGGGGGGGGTTACGAGCAGTACTTC
CASRFSGGGYEQYF
>TRBD2|once|TRBJ2-5|TRBV28
TGTGCCAGCAGTTTAAGGGGACTAGCGGGAGAGACCCAGTACTTC
CASSLRGLAGETQYF
>TRBD1|once|TRBJ1-1|TRBV2
TGTGCCAGCAGGACACAGGGGACAGGGGAAACTGAAGCTTTCTTT
CASRTQGTGETEAFF
>.|.|TRBJ1-6|TRBV12-3/TRBV12-4
TGTGCCAGCAGTTTTAGCGATTCACCCCTCCACTTT
CASSFSDSPLHF